A single T cell receptor beta chain is shown here with its context. Antigen unknown. These data come from a study of T cell responses to AZD1222 COVID-19 vaccine. Study-level findings and limits: As reported, nearly half of all spike-specific TCRs target variant regions that are unmutated. Baseline seropositivity occurred in only a handful of AZD1222 recipients.

Data came from immunoSEQ multiplex PCR; TCRdb stores just in-frame clones and leaves some out. The sample shows about 180,000 clones, approximately 86% of them seen only once. This CDR3 spans 14 amino acids. With 1 base removed from V and 10 bases from J, the gap between germline ends came to 11 bases. Germline CDR1 LGHDT, CDR2 YNNKEL (reference sequence). This rearrangement joins TRBV3-1 (or the pseudogene TRBV3-2) to TRBJ1-6, with a weak D call TRBD1 (5 bases). The sequencing here drew on peripheral blood, taken 28 days after the second AZD1222 dose. This receptor was identified in an adult who received the AZD1222 COVID-19 vaccine. The CDR3 DNA follows: TGTGCCAGCAGCCAAGTTTCGGGGGACTCACCCCTCCACTTT. It encodes CASSQVSGDSPLHF.